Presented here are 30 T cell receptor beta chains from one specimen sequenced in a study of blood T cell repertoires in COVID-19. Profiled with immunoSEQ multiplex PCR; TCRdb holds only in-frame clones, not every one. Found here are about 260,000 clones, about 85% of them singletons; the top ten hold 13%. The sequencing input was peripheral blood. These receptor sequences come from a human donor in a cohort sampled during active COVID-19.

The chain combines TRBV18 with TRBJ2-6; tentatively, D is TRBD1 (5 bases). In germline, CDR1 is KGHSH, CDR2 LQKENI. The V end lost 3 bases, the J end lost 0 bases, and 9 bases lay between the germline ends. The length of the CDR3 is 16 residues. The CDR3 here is CASSPLGASGANVLTF. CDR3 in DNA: TGTGCCAGCTCACCGCTAGGGGCCTCTGGGGCCAACGTCCTGACTTTC.

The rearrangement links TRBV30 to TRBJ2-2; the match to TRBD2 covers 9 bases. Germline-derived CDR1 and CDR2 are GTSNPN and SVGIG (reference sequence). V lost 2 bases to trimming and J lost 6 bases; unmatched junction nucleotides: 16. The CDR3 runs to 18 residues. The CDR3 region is CAWSKAIAGARVAGELFF. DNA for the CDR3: TGTGCCTGGAGTAAGGCGATAGCGGGAGCGAGGGTGGCCGGGGAGCTGTTTTTT.

The CDR3 loop reads CASSDPLRATNEKLFF. The CDR3 region has the DNA TGTGCCAGCAGTGACCCCTTGAGGGCAACTAATGAAAAACTGTTTTTT. The rearrangement joins TRBV6-1 to TRBJ1-4; D is unresolved. V shed 3 bases and J shed 0 bases, with 11 bases lying between them. The CDR3 extends over 16 amino acids. In germline, CDR1 is MNHNS, CDR2 SASEGT.

CDR3 sequence (DNA): TGCGCCAGCAGCTTGTTCGGGGACGAGCAGTACTTC. Protein: CASSLFGDEQYF. The chain has TRBV5-1 and TRBJ2-7; TRBD2 might be the D (5 bases). V was shortened by 1 base and J by 5 bases, with 7 bases between the two germline ends. The CDR3 extends over 12 amino acids. Germline V gives CDR1 SGHRS, CDR2 YFSETQ.

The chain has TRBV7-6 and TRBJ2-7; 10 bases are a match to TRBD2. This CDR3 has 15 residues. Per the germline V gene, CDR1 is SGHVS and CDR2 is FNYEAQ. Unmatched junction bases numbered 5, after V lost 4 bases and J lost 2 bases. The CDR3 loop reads CASSSPSGRAYEQYF. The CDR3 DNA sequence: TGTGCCAGCAGCTCACCGAGCGGGAGGGCCTACGAGCAGTACTTC.

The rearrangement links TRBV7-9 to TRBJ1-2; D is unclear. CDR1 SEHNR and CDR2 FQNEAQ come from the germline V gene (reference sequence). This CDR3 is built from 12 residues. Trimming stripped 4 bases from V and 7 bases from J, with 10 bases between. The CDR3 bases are TGTGCCAGCAGCTCAGAGGTTGGTGGCTACACCTTC. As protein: CASSSEVGGYTF.

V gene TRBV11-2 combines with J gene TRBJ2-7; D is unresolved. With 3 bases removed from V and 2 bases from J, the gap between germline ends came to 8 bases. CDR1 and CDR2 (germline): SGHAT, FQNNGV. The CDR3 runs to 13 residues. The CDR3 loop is CASSLSNTYEQYF. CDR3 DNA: TGTGCCAGCAGCTTGAGCAATACCTACGAGCAGTACTTC.

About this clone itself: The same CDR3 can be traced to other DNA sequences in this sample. Here the CDR3 DNA reads TGTGCCAGCAGCCCACACAGGGCCGGGGCCAACGTCCTGACTTTC. Protein product: CASSPHRAGANVLTF. The V call is TRBV11-2, the J call TRBJ2-6; tentative D call: TRBD1 (6 bases). Germline values: CDR1 SGHAT, CDR2 FQNNGV. V was trimmed by 5 bases and J by 4 bases, leaving 12 bases between them. The CDR3 runs 15 residues.

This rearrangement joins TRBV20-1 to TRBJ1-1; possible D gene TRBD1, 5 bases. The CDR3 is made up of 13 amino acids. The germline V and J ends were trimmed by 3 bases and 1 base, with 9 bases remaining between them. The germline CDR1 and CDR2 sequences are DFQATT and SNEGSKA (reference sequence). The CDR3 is CSASKTANTEAFF. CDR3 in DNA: TGCAGTGCTAGTAAGACAGCGAACACTGAAGCTTTCTTT.

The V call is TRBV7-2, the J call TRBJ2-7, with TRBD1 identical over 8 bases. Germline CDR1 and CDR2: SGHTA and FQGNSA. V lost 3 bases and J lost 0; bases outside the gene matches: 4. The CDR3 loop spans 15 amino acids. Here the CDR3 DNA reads TGTGCCAGCAGCTTCCCCGGGACAGGCTCCTACGAGCAGTACTTC. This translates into CASSFPGTGSYEQYF. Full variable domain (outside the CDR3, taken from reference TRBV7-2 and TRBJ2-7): GAGVSQSPSNKVTEKGKDVELRCDPISGHTALYWYRQSLGQGLEFLIYFQGNSAPDKSGLPSDRFSAERTGGSVSTLTIQRTQQEDSAVYLCASSFPGTGSYEQYFGPGTRLTVT.

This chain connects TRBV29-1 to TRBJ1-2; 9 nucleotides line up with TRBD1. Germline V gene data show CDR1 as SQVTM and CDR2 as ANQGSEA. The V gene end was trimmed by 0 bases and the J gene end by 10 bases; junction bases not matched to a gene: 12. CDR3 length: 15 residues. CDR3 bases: TGCAGCGTTGAAGATATAGACAGGGGGATCCTGTCCTACACCTTC. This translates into CSVEDIDRGILSYTF.

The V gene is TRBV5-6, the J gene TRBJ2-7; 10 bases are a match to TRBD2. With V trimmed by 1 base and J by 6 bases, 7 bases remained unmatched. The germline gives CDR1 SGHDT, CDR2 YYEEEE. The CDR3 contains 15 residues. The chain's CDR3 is CASSLFTSGIGEQYF. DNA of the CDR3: TGTGCCAGCAGCTTGTTCACTAGCGGGATCGGCGAGCAGTACTTC.

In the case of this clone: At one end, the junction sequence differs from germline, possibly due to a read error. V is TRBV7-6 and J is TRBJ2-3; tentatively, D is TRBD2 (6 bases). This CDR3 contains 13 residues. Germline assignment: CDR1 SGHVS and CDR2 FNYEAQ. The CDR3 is CASGLGEADTQYF. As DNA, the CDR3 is TGTGCCAGCGGCTTAGGGGAGGCAGATACGCAGTATTTT.

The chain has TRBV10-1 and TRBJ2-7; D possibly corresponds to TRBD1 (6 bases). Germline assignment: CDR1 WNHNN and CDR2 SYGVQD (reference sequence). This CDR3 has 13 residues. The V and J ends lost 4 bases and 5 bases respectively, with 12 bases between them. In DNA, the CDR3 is TGCGCCAGCAGTGTTAGGGACACGGACGAGCAGTACTTC. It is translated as CASSVRDTDEQYF.

This CDR3 reads CSVDQGQRGPYGYTF. The CDR3 DNA follows: TGCAGCGTTGATCAGGGTCAAAGGGGGCCATATGGCTACACCTTC. The V and J genes are TRBV29-1 and TRBJ1-2, with TRBD1 matching over 7 bases. Unmatched junction bases numbered 12, after V lost 3 bases and J lost 5 bases. Germline values: CDR1 SQVTM, CDR2 ANQGSEA. The CDR3 is 15 residues long.

Here the CDR3 DNA reads TGTGCCAGCAGTTACCAGGGGTCCGGTGAAAAACTGTTTTTT. Translation gives CASSYQGSGEKLFF. The J gene is TRBJ1-4, the V gene TRBV9, with D possibly matching TRBD1 (6 bases). V dropped 5 bases and J dropped 7 bases, with 15 bases sitting between them. Germline lookup yields CDR1 SGDLS and CDR2 YYNGEE. The CDR3 is made up of 14 amino acids. The full variable domain, completed using reference TRBV9 and TRBJ1-4, is DSGVTQTPKHLITATGQRVTLRCSPRSGDLSVYWYQQSLDQGLQFLIQYYNGEERAKGNILERFSAQQFPDLHSELNLSSLELGDSALYFCASSYQGSGEKLFFGSGTQLSVL.

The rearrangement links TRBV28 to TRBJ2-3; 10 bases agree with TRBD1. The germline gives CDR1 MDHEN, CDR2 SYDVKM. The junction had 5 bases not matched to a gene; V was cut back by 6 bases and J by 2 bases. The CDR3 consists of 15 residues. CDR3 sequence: CASRTGGGSTDTQYF. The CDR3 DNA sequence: TGTGCCAGCAGGACAGGGGGCGGCTCCACAGATACGCAGTATTTT.

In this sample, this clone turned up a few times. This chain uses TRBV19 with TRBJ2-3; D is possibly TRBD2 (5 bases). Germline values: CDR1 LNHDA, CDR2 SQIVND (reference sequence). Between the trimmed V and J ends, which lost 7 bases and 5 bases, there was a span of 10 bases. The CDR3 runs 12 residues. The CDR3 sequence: CASTQGGDTQYF. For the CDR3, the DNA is TGTGCCAGTACCCAAGGAGGAGATACGCAGTATTTT.

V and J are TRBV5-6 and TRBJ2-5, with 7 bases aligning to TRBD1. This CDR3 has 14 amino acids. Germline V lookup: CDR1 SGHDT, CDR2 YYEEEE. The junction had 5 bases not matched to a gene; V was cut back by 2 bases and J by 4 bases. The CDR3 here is CASSLKTGVETQYF. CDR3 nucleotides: TGTGCCAGCAGCTTAAAAACAGGGGTAGAGACCCAGTACTTC.

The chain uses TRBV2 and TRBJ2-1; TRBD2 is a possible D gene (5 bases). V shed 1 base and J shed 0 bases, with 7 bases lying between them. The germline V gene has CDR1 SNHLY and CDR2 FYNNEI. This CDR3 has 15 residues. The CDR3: CASSEERSSYNEQFF. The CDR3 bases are TGTGCCAGCAGTGAAGAGCGGAGCTCCTACAATGAGCAGTTCTTC.

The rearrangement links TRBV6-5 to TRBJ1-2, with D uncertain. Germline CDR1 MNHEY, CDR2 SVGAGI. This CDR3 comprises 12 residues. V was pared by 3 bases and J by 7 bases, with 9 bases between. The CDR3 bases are TGTGCCAGCAGTTATCGAGGTGGTGGCTACACCTTC. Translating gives CASSYRGGGYTF.

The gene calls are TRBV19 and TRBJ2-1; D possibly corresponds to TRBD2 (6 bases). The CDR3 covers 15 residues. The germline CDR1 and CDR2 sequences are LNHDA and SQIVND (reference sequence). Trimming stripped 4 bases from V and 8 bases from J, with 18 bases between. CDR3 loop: CASSTRLRDLDEQFF. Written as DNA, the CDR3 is TGTGCCAGTAGTACAAGACTCCGGGACTTAGATGAGCAGTTCTTC.

The CDR3 reads CASSWQGGSGQPQHF. CDR3 nucleotide sequence: TGTGCCAGCAGCTGGCAAGGGGGCTCCGGACAGCCCCAGCATTTT. The chain uses TRBV28 and TRBJ1-5; 7 bases are a match to TRBD1. With V trimmed by 6 bases and J by 7 bases, 12 bases remained unmatched. The CDR3 sequence is 15 residues long. Germline-derived CDR1 and CDR2 are MDHEN and SYDVKM. Looking up the rest from reference TRBV28 and TRBJ1-5 gives the full variable domain: DVKVTQSSRYLVKRTGEKVFLECVQDMDHENMFWYRQDPGLGLRLIYFSYDVKMKEKGDIPEGYSVSREKKERFSLILESASTNQTSMYLCASSWQGGSGQPQHFGDGTRLSIL.

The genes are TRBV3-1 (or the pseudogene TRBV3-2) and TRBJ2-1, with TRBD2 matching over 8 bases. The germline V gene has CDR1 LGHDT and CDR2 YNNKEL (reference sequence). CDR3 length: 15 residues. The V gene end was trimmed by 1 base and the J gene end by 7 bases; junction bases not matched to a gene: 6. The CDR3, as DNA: TGTGCCAGCAGCCAAGGGTGGACTAGCTTGAATGAGCAGTTCTTC. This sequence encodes CASSQGWTSLNEQFF.

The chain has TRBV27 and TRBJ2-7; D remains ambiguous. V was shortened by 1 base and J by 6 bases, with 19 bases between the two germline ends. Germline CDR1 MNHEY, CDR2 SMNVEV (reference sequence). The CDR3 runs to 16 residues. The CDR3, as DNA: TGTGCCAGCAGTTTATATGGCCGGTCTACGGCGGTCGAGCAGTACTTC. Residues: CASSLYGRSTAVEQYF.

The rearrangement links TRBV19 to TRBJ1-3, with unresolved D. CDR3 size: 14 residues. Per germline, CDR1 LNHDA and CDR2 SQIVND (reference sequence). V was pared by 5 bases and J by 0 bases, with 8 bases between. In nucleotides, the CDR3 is TGTGCCAGTAGTCGAGGATTCTCTGGAAACACCATATATTTT. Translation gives CASSRGFSGNTIYF. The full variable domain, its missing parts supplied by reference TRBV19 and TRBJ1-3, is DGGITQSPKYLFRKEGQNVTLSCEQNLNHDAMYWYRQDPGQGLRLIYYSQIVNDFQKGDIAEGYSVSREKKESFPLTVTSAQKNPTAFYLCASSRGFSGNTIYFGEGSWLTVV.

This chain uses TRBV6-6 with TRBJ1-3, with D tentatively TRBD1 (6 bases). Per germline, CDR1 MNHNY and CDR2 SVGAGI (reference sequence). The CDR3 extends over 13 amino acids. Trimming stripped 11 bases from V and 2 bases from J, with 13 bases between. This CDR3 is CAGGHPAGNTIYF. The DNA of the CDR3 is TGTGCCGGGGGACACCCCGCTGGAAACACCATATATTTT.

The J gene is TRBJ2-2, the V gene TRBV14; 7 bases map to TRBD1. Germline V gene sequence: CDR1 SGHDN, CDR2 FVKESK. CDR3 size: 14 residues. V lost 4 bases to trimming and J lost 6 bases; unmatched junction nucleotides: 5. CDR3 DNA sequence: TGTGCCAGCAGCCGGACAGGACTGGCCGGGGAGCTGTTTTTT. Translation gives CASSRTGLAGELFF.

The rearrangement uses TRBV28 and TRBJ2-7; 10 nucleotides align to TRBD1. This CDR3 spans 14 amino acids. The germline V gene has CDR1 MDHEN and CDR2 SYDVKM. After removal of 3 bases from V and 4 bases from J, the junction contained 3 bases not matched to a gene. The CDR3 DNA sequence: TGTGCCAGCAGTTTGACAGGGGGCGTTTACGAGCAGTACTTC. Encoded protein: CASSLTGGVYEQYF. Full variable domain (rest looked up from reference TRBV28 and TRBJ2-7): DVKVTQSSRYLVKRTGEKVFLECVQDMDHENMFWYRQDPGLGLRLIYFSYDVKMKEKGDIPEGYSVSREKKERFSLILESASTNQTSMYLCASSLTGGVYEQYFGPGTRLTVT.

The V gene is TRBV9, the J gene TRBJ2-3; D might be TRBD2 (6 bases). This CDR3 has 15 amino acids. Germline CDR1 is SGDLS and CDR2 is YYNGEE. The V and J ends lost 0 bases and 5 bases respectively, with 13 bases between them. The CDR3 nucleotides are TGTGCCAGCAGCGTAGTGTCGGGAGTCGAAGATACGCAGTATTTT. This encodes CASSVVSGVEDTQYF.